The T cell receptor beta chain under discussion was sequenced for a study of blood T cell repertoires in COVID-19. At the level of the study: Collection of acute and convalescent COVID-19 samples took place in the United States, Italy and Spain. T cells, B-cell-depleted T cells, or PBMCs supplied cDNA or gDNA.

Original analysis: Amplification of reference gene primers provided the estimated nucleated cell counts. Sequencing used immunoSEQ multiplex PCR; TCRdb keeps in-frame clones, though not all of them. That table is the source of V, J and clone size, and D and trimming were worked out from the DNA. The table records some 50,000 clones, around nine tenths of them present only once. V shed 4 bases and J shed 3 bases, with 13 bases lying between them. Per the germline V gene, CDR1 is SGHNT and CDR2 is YYREEE (reference sequence). The CDR3 consists of 14 residues. The receptor comes from a middle-aged man with acute or convalescent COVID-19. V is TRBV5-4 and J is TRBJ1-1; maybe TRBD1 (5 bases). Sequences were obtained from peripheral blood. CDR3 in DNA: TGTGCCAGCAGCCCACGGGGGGGGGACACTGAAGCTTTCTTT. Protein product: CASSPRGGDTEAFF.